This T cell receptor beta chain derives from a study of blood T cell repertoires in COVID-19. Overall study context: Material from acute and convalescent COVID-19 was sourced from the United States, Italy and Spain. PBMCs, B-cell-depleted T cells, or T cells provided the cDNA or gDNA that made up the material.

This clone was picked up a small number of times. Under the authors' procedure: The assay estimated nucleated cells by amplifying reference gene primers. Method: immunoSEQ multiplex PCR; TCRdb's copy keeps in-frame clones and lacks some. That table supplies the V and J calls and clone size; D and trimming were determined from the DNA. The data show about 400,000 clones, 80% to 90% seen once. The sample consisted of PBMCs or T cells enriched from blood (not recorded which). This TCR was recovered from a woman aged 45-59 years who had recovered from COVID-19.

The CDR3 DNA is TGTGCCAGCAGCGTAGTGGGCGCAAGCTACACCTTC. Residues: CASSVVGASYTF. The chain has TRBV9 and TRBJ1-2; no clear D gene. Germline-derived CDR1 and CDR2 are SGDLS and YYNGEE. Trimming took 0 bases from V and 9 from J, leaving 9 bases between them. The CDR3 length is 12 residues.